Listed here is a single T cell receptor (beta chain). These data belong to a study of human T cells and chemical hapten exposure. About the study: A patient group, mainly female, showed alopecia areata, totalis or universalis.

TCRdb re-called the RACE reads with MiXCR, one entry per CDR3 protein. The table shows more than 250,000 distinct CDR3 sequences, with approximately 7.5% occurring only once. The V gene end was trimmed by 4 bases and the J gene end by 2 bases; junction bases not matched to a gene: 12. This CDR3 comprises 17 residues. Germline values: CDR1 WNHNN, CDR2 SYGVQD (reference sequence). Time point: pre-sensitization, week 0. Treatment noted: therapeutic diphenylcyclopropenone sensitization with weekly scalp DPC. The chain joins TRBV10-1 to TRBJ2-7; TRBD1 matches at 9 bases. This specimen consisted of whole blood, obtained in connection with sensitization to the hapten diphenylcyclopropenone (DPC). The clonotype originates from a man younger than 35 with alopecia areata. Some clones in this sample may be carry-over from other donors' samples. The CDR3 here is CASSAKDPGQGAYEQYF. The CDR3 DNA is TGCGCCAGCAGTGCCAAAGATCCGGGACAGGGCGCCTACGAGCAGTACTTC.